These 14 T cell receptor beta chains originate from one sample sequenced in a study of shared clonotypes between healthy human individuals. TCRdb keeps only in-frame clones here, not all; method: immunoSEQ multiplex PCR. The table shows some 500,000 clones, with roughly three quarters occurring only once. Sequenced sample: PBMCs. The receptors come from a woman in her 40s in good health. Some clones in this sample may be carry-over from other donors' samples.

The genes are TRBV11-2 and TRBJ2-2; no firm D call. The length of the CDR3 is 15 residues. Between the trimmed V and J ends, which lost 6 bases and 0 bases, there was a span of 11 bases. The germline CDR1 and CDR2 sequences are SGHAT and FQNNGV. The CDR3 DNA is TGTGCCAGCAGTGGACGGAGCGCGAACACCGGGGAGCTGTTTTTT. Its translation: CASSGRSANTGELFF.

The chain recombines TRBV19 with TRBJ1-5; tentatively, D is TRBD1 (5 bases). Looked up from germline, CDR1 is LNHDA and CDR2 is SQIVND (reference sequence). The CDR3 has 16 residues. Between the trimmed V and J ends, which lost 3 bases and 3 bases, there was a span of 15 bases. In DNA, the CDR3 is TGTGCCAGTAGTATGGTGGTGGGGACGTCCAATCAGCCCCAGCATTTT. Its protein is CASSMVVGTSNQPQHF.

The chain links TRBV5-1 to TRBJ1-6; no clear D gene. CDR3 length equals 13 residues. CDR1 and CDR2 (germline): SGHRS, YFSETQ. Trimming took off 3 bases at V and 8 bases at J, with 9 bases between the two ends. The CDR3 spells CASSWESHSPLHF. CDR3 DNA sequence: TGCGCCAGCAGCTGGGAATCGCATTCACCCCTCCACTTT. The entire variable domain, with the rest obtained from reference TRBV5-1 and TRBJ1-6, is as follows: KAGVTQTPRYLIKTRGQQVTLSCSPISGHRSVSWYQQTPGQGLQFLFEYFSETQRNKGNFPGRFSGRQFSNSRSEMNVSTLELGDSALYLCASSWESHSPLHFGNGTRLTVT.

The chain is built from TRBV5-1 and TRBJ2-5; weak D call: TRBD2 (7 bases). CDR3 size: 16 residues. V lost 5 bases and J lost 4, with 21 bases in between. Per germline, CDR1 SGHRS and CDR2 YFSETQ. CDR3 in amino acids: CASSLAGRGGGETQYF. The CDR3 DNA reads TGCGCCAGCAGTCTGGCCGGCAGGGGAGGGGGAGAGACCCAGTACTTC.

V and J are TRBV6-4 and TRBJ1-5, with D possibly matching TRBD1 (5 bases). The V and J ends lost 6 bases and 2 bases respectively, with 11 bases between them. The CDR3 is 14 residues long. The germline V gene has CDR1 MRHNA and CDR2 SNTAGT. CDR3 nucleotide sequence: TGTGCCAGCAGCCGGGACCATGGCAATCAGCCCCAGCATTTT. Residues: CASSRDHGNQPQHF.

The V and J genes are TRBV5-1 and TRBJ1-2, with 7 nucleotides matching TRBD1. The CDR3 is 16 amino acids. With 0 bases clipped from V and 4 bases from J, the junction kept 9 bases outside the gene matches. CDR1 and CDR2 from the germline V gene are SGHRS and YFSETQ. The CDR3 coding sequence is TGCGCCAGCAGCTTGGTCAGAGGGGGCTTTGGCTATGGCTACACCTTC. Residues: CASSLVRGGFGYGYTF.

This chain links TRBV27 with TRBJ2-6; the D is unclear. The length of the CDR3 is 13 residues. Germline V CDR1 and CDR2: MNHEY, SMNVEV (reference sequence). V dropped 3 bases and J dropped 4 bases, with 4 bases sitting between them. The CDR3 DNA reads TGTGCCAGCAGTTTCTGGGGGGCCAACGTCCTGACTTTC. This codes for CASSFWGANVLTF.

Ten or more counts support this clone. This chain links TRBV19 with TRBJ1-2; D remains ambiguous. V was cut by 5 bases and J by 8 bases, with 21 bases left in between. CDR1 and CDR2 (germline): LNHDA, SQIVND (reference sequence). CDR3 length: 15 amino acids. This CDR3 is CASSVPGLTLGGYTF. The CDR3 nucleotides are TGTGCCAGTAGTGTACCCGGGCTAACCCTCGGAGGCTACACCTTC.

This clone was seen a handful of times. CDR3 coding DNA: TGTGCCTGGAGTAAAGACAGGAAGGGCGGGGAGCTGTTTTTT. Translated: CAWSKDRKGGELFF. The genes are TRBV30 and TRBJ2-2; D is possibly TRBD1 (6 bases). The CDR3 is 14 residues long. V shed 2 bases and J shed 7 bases, with 14 bases lying between them. Germline CDR1 reads GTSNPN; CDR2 reads SVGIG (reference sequence).

V and J are TRBV30 and TRBJ2-5, with D hard to call. The CDR3 is 16 amino acids. V was pared by 0 bases and J by 2 bases, with 16 bases between. Germline CDR1 and CDR2: GTSNPN and SVGIG (reference sequence). The CDR3: CAWSVGLGTYQETQYF. As DNA, the CDR3 is TGTGCCTGGAGTGTAGGCCTAGGCACTTATCAAGAGACCCAGTACTTC.

This clone was picked up one time. V is TRBV7-6 and J is TRBJ2-3; 8 bases match TRBD1. The germline V gene encodes CDR1 SGHVS and CDR2 FNYEAQ. The CDR3 totals 14 residues. The trim removed 3 bases at V and 1 base at J, leaving 0 bases unmatched. The CDR3 sequence: CASSLTGGTDTQYF. As DNA, the CDR3 is TGTGCCAGCAGCTTGACAGGGGGCACAGATACGCAGTATTTT.

This clone has just one count. A read error likely explains this, since a far larger clone differs by one base. Different DNA sequences within this sample yield the same CDR3. The gene calls are TRBV4-1 and TRBJ1-5; D perhaps matches TRBD1 (5 bases). The germline V gene has CDR1 MGHRA and CDR2 YSYEKL. The CDR3 is 15 residues long. The DNA for the CDR3 is TGCGCCAGCAGCCAAGGACAGCTTAGCAATCAGCCTCAGCATTTT. Encoded protein: CASSQGQLSNQPQHF.

A note on this clone: With a much larger clone just one base away, this may be a read error. Other nucleotide sequences in the sample specify the same CDR3. The rearrangement joins TRBV28 to TRBJ2-2; a weak D match, TRBD1 (5 bases). Germline CDR1 reads MDHEN; CDR2 reads SYDVKM. This CDR3 is built from 15 residues. The CDR3 is CASSLSRANTGELFF. In DNA, the CDR3 is TGTGCTAGCAGTTTGTCCAGGGCGAACACCGGGGAGCTGTTTTTT.

The chain links TRBV27 to TRBJ2-3, with 7 nucleotides matching TRBD2. The CDR3 extends over 15 amino acids. J was trimmed by 1 base and V by 5 bases; bases with no gene match: 6. In germline, CDR1 is MNHEY, CDR2 SMNVEV (reference sequence). This chain's CDR3 is CASSSPTSGTDTQYF. For the CDR3, the DNA is TGTGCCAGCAGTAGCCCCACTAGCGGCACAGATACGCAGTATTTT.